This TCR beta chain was identified in a study of blood T cells in healthy people across ages. Germline CDR1 and CDR2: MNHEY and SMNVEV (reference sequence). V was clipped by 6 bases and J by 10 bases, with 16 bases between them. This CDR3 comprises 13 residues. A second about 7 to 12 cycle PCR used barcoded and J-beta primers. TCRdb used MiXCR to reprocess the 5' RACE reads, holding one entry per CDR3 protein. The table has some 1,500,000 distinct CDR3 sequences, under 55% seen once; the top ten hold more than 4%. The TCR sequence derives from a woman aged 18-29 years in good health. The sample was blood. The V and J genes are TRBV27 and TRBJ2-1; D remains unclear. Here the CDR3 DNA reads TGTGCCAGCAGCTTAGGTTTGGGAACCGAGCAGTTCTTC. Encoded protein: CASSLGLGTEQFF.